This TCR beta chain was sequenced for a study of T cell responses to AZD1222 COVID-19 vaccine. Study results and limitations: With two AZD1222 doses given, Spike-specific TCR breadth and depth both rose.

As to this clone: Its antigen is still unknown.

Trimming pared 1 base from V and 7 bases from J, leaving 14 bases between. From germline, CDR1 is LNHDA and CDR2 SQIVND (reference sequence). The length of the CDR3 is 16 residues. Assay used: immunoSEQ multiplex PCR; TCRdb lists only in-frame clones, some missing. The table records 150,000 to 200,000 clones, approximately 90% of them present only once. The TCR was taken from an adult in good health. The source was peripheral blood, collected on day 0 of AZD1222 vaccination. The chain carries TRBV19 and TRBJ1-6; D possibly corresponds to TRBD1 (6 bases). CDR3 coding DNA: TGTGCCAGTAGTATAGGACGAGGACAGTCGAATTCACCCCTCCACTTT. Protein product: CASSIGRGQSNSPLHF.